One TCR beta chain is described in this entry. No cognate antigen has been identified for it. The sample holds no much larger clone one base away, and base qualities are not on file. This specimen comes from a study of cytomegalovirus exposure and HLA in healthy donors listed by TCRdb under 2017. In the study overall: A later analysis indicated that the 110 or so validation repertoires were generated on the platform also employed for the 700 or so repertoires of the first cohort. The study aimed to test whether cataloging public T cell receptors could reveal signatures of past pathogen exposure. Along with the roughly 670-subject first cohort, a separate validation cohort of over 90 different subjects was used. To predict cytomegalovirus infection status, the study combined high-throughput TCR immunosequencing, statistical association of individual TCRs with disease status, and machine learning. General conclusions and limits of the study: The study gave a list of 150 to 200 TCR beta chains associated with cytomegalovirus. A later analysis had no HLA typing for the validation cohort, so co-occurrence there was scored across all 110 or so repertoires. The authors suggested that the approach could potentially be generalized to other disease states and immunological phenotypes. Across donors, most TCR sequences were observed very rarely, whereas some public TCRs were present in many individuals. Three of the identified cytomegalovirus-associated TCR beta chains were confirmed in vitro to be specific for cytomegalovirus antigens. Of the cluster scores, roughly 95% were above 0 in a later analysis, which found that TCRs clustered in the first cohort also tended to co-occur in the 90 to 150 validation repertoires. In both the original and validation cohorts, the classifier was reported to diagnose cytomegalovirus status with high specificity and sensitivity.

The donors were included in the validation cohort of 100 to 150 subjects, a group kept apart from the approximately 690-subject first cohort. V is clipped by 4 bases and J by 2 bases, and the sequence between their germline boundaries is 18 bases long. Based on the germline V gene, the CDR1 and CDR2 sequences are SGDLS and YYNGEE. From the cysteine through the phenylalanine, the CDR3 covers 16 amino acids. Just the 48-base CDR3 DNA is kept, in frame starting at base 1. To prepare the library, the immunoSEQ multiplex PCR assay was applied. The authors' analysis ran thus. A statistical classification framework was built to diagnose cytomegalovirus status from the catalog of TCR beta chain sequences. Not all clones reach the TCRdb copy of this immuneACCESS table, which keeps in-frame sequences only. Checked studies attribute under half of the gap to unresolved V genes and leave the rest unexplained. D and trimming were read from the DNA, whereas the V and J calls and clone size are those reported in that table. The sample yields over 200,000 clones; approximately 82% were counted once. Roughly 5.7% of the sample lies in the top ten.

The receptor comes from a young woman in good health and CMV-seronegative. The chain is assembled from TRBV9 and TRBJ1-2; the D gene identity is not certain. The sequenced sample consisted of PBMCs. The nucleotides are TGTGCCAGCAGCCTCCTTTCCCGCGGGGTGAACTATGGCTACACCTTC. Its protein reads: CASSLLSRGVNYGYTF.